A single T cell receptor (beta chain) is shown here with its context. Trimming stripped 1 base from V and 4 bases from J, with 8 bases between. CDR1 LNHDA and CDR2 SQIVND come from the germline V gene (reference sequence). This CDR3 has 13 residues. Method: immunoSEQ multiplex PCR; TCRdb's copy keeps in-frame clones and lacks some. The repertoire has roughly 190,000 clones, approximately 86% of them found once; the top ten carry roughly 25%. These data come from a study of blood T cell repertoires in COVID-19. The clonotype comes from a woman in her thirties or forties in a cohort exposed to, infected with or recovered from COVID-19 (not recorded which). The sample comprised PBMCs or T cells enriched from blood (not recorded which). The chain is built from TRBV19 and TRBJ2-7, with D maybe TRBD1 (6 bases). CDR3 nucleotides: TGTGCCAGTAGTATAGTTCAGGGGTACGAGCAGTACTTC. Amino acids: CASSIVQGYEQYF.